These 9 T cell receptor beta chains originate from one sample sequenced in a study of glioma-infiltrating T cells listed by TCRdb under 2016. Sequenced using an Illumina MiSeq. TCR alpha and beta CDR3 regions were amplified with the iRepertoire nested amplicon-rescue multiplex PCR (arm-PCR) platform from RNA. TCRdb reanalyzed the raw reads on its own, using fastp at Q25 for trimming and MiXCR for clone calling, and kept in-frame beta chains. Each CDR3 protein appears once, grouped with its most common genes and DNA. In all, the sample holds 100,000 to 150,000 distinct CDR3 sequences, and more than 20% of those were seen once. The leading ten clones occupy over 25% of the sample. Input material: glioma tissue, nonneoplastic brain tissue, or PBMCs (not recorded which). The source is a human donor with low-grade glioma or glioblastoma, undergoing nonglioma brain surgery, or in good health (not recorded which).

This clonotype was recorded many times. The chain couples TRBV7-9 to TRBJ2-3; D not certain. This CDR3 comprises 12 residues. Germline lookup yields CDR1 SEHNR and CDR2 FQNEAQ (reference sequence). V dropped 2 bases and J dropped 4 bases, with 4 bases sitting between them. The CDR3 spells CASSLNSDTQYF. CDR3 nucleotides: TGTGCCAGCAGCTTAAATTCAGATACGCAGTATTTT.

The gene calls are TRBV20-1 and TRBJ1-5, with 8 bases aligning to TRBD1. Germline V gene sequence: CDR1 DFQATT, CDR2 SNEGSKA (reference sequence). The V segment lost 5 bases and the J segment 5 bases; nucleotides outside the gene matches: 11. This CDR3 is built from 15 residues. DNA for the CDR3: TGCAGTGCTGTCAGGGGGCGGAGGCCGGATCAGCCCCAGCATTTT. Protein sequence: CSAVRGRRPDQPQHF.

This clonotype was seen a few times. The chain links TRBV24-1 to TRBJ2-3, with 7 positions matching TRBD2. The germline V gene has CDR1 KGHDR and CDR2 SFDVKD. The V segment lost 9 bases and the J segment 6 bases; nucleotides outside the gene matches: 2. CDR3 size: 11 residues. The CDR3 region has the DNA TGTGCCACCGGGGGGGAGGATACGCAGTATTTT. Protein sequence: CATGGEDTQYF.

The chain carries TRBV6-5 and TRBJ1-6, with a weak D call TRBD1 (5 bases). The germline V and J ends were trimmed by 6 bases and 5 bases, with 8 bases remaining between them. CDR1 and CDR2 from the germline V gene are MNHEY and SVGAGI. This CDR3 spans 13 amino acids. The CDR3 spells CASRGVNNSPLHF. CDR3 DNA: TGTGCCAGCAGGGGGGTCAATAATTCACCCCTCCACTTT.

In its sample, this clonotype was seen once. This chain links TRBV11-2 with TRBJ2-3, with a possible D match to TRBD1 (6 bases). V lost 4 bases and J 2 bases, leaving 13 bases between the germline ends. The V gene's germline CDR1 is SGHAT and CDR2 FQNNGV. The CDR3 has 15 residues. CDR3 in DNA: TGTGCCAGCAGCTCCCCAGGGGTTCCCACAGATACGCAGTATTTT. It specifies CASSSPGVPTDTQYF.

This clonotype has a handful of counts. The genes are TRBV19 and TRBJ1-3; TRBD1 aligns across 11 bases. The CDR3 consists of 14 residues. The V segment lost 3 bases and the J segment 6 bases; nucleotides outside the gene matches: 1. Germline V gene sequence: CDR1 LNHDA, CDR2 SQIVND (reference sequence). CDR3: CASSMGQGVNTIYF. The CDR3 DNA follows: TGTGCCAGTAGTATGGGACAGGGGGTAAACACCATATATTTT.

This clonotype has just a few counts. The chain employs TRBV5-4 and TRBJ2-3; perhaps TRBD1 as D (5 bases). The CDR3 has 16 amino acids. Trimming removed 2 bases from V and 0 bases from J, with 13 bases in between. Germline V gene sequence: CDR1 SGHNT, CDR2 YYREEE (reference sequence). The CDR3 spells CASSFKTVSSTDTQYF. CDR3 DNA sequence: TGTGCCAGCAGCTTCAAGACAGTCTCCAGCACAGATACGCAGTATTTT.

This clonotype was seen only a few times. The chain recombines TRBV5-1 with TRBJ2-1, with D perhaps TRBD2 (6 bases). The CDR3 has 12 residues. V lost 7 bases and J lost 3, with 8 bases in between. Germline V gene lookup returns CDR1 SGHRS and CDR2 YFSETQ. The CDR3 is CASGRGYNEQFF. The CDR3 region has the DNA TGCGCCAGCGGGCGGGGCTACAATGAGCAGTTCTTC.

This clonotype was detected a few times. The V gene is TRBV19, the J gene TRBJ2-1; tentative D call: TRBD2 (5 bases). Deletions cut 1 base from V and 5 bases from J, with 15 bases between. This CDR3 has 16 residues. Germline-derived CDR1 and CDR2 are LNHDA and SQIVND (reference sequence). CDR3 in amino acids: CASSIVASRTDNEQFF. The CDR3 DNA sequence: TGTGCCAGTAGTATAGTGGCTAGCCGGACCGACAATGAGCAGTTCTTC.